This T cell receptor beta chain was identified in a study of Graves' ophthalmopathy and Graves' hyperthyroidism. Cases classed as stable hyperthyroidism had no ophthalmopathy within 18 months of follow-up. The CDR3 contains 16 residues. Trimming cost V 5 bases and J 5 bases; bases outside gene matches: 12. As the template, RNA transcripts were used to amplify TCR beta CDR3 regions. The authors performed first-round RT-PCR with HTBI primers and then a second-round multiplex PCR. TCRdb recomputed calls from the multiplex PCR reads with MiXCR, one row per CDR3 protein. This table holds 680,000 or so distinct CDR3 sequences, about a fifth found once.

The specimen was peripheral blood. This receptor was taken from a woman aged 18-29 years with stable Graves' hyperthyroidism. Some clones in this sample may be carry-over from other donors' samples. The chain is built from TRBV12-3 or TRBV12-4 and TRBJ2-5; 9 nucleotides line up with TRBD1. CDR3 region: CASSIIHRGQGETQYF. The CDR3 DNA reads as TGTGCCAGCAGTATTATCCACAGGGGGCAGGGGGAGACCCAGTACTTC.